A selection of T cell receptor beta chains follows, all from one sample in a study of blood T cells in healthy people across ages. MiXCR, applied by TCRdb to the 5' RACE reads, yields one record per CDR3 protein. The profile shows approximately 360,000 distinct CDR3 sequences, 45% to 65% of them singletons. The source material was blood. Receptors originate from a man aged 55 to 70 in good health. Each CDR3 is given with its conserved first and last residue. A D gene is named only where the DNA matches it firmly. Clone size appears in some rows only: once, few, many, or a class for an expanded clone.

J gene	D gene	clone size	CDR3 length	V gene	CDR3 DNA	CDR3 protein
TRBJ2-3	.	few	10	TRBV2	TGTGGTAGCAGCACAGATACGCAGTATTTT	CGSSTDTQYF
TRBJ2-5	.	few	15	TRBV24-1	TGTGCCACCAGTGATCCCACAGGGCCCCAAGAGACCCAGTACTTC	CATSDPTGPQETQYF
TRBJ2-7	.	.	14	TRBV28	TGTGCCAGCAGTTCCCGCCTCCCGGTCTACGAGCAGTACTTC	CASSSRLPVYEQYF
TRBJ1-4	.	.	13	TRBV7-2	TGTGCCAGCAGCTTAAAAGGGGGTGAAAAACTGTTTTTT	CASSLKGGEKLFF
TRBJ1-2	.	.	14	TRBV20-1	TGCAGTGCTAGAGATCGATACAAAGTAGATGGCTACACCTTC	CSARDRYKVDGYTF
TRBJ2-3	TRBD2	.	15	TRBV20-1	TGCAGTGCTAGGGTGGCAGCGGGGGCATCTGATACGCAGTATTTT	CSARVAAGASDTQYF
TRBJ2-7	TRBD2	few	16	TRBV7-2	TGTGCCAGCAGCAACCGACCTAGCGGGAGGGCCCACGAGCAGTACTTC	CASSNRPSGRAHEQYF
TRBJ2-1	.	.	14	TRBV9	TGTGCCAGCAGCCCCACAGGGATCCACAATGAGCAGTTCTTC	CASSPTGIHNEQFF
TRBJ2-1	TRBD2	.	16	TRBV25-1	TGTGCCAGCAGTGGAGGGACACTAGCGGGGTACAATGAGCAGTTCTTC	CASSGGTLAGYNEQFF
TRBJ2-2	TRBD1	.	15	TRBV7-6	TGTGCCAGCAGCGCCGGACAGGGGGGAGCAGGGGAGCTGTTTTTT	CASSAGQGGAGELFF
TRBJ2-5	TRBD2	.	13	TRBV6-5	TGTGCCAGCAGCCGGGGGGGGCAAGTGACCCAGTACTTC	CASSRGGQVTQYF
TRBJ2-3	TRBD2	few	14	TRBV2	TGTGCCAGCAGTGAGGAGCGGGGACCGGATACGCAGTATTTT	CASSEERGPDTQYF
TRBJ1-2	.	few	12	TRBV10-3	TGTGCCATCAGACAGGGTAACTATGGCTACACCTTC	CAIRQGNYGYTF
TRBJ1-4	.	few	12	TRBV7-9	TGTGCCAGCAGCCAGAAGGGTGAAAAACTGTTTTTT	CASSQKGEKLFF
TRBJ2-3	.	few	18	TRBV5-1	TGCGCCAGCAGCTTGGTGTCCCCGACAAGCAGAAAGACAGATACGCAGTATTTT	CASSLVSPTSRKTDTQYF
TRBJ1-2	.	.	16	TRBV29-1	TGCAGCGTTGAAGAGAAACAGGGCCTAACGGCGTTGGGCTACACCTTC	CSVEEKQGLTALGYTF
TRBJ2-7	.	.	15	TRBV4-3	TGCGCCAGCAGCCAAGATAGTCTGATGACCTACGAGCAGTACTTC	CASSQDSLMTYEQYF
TRBJ2-5	.	.	14	TRBV7-2	TGTGCCAGCAGCACAGCAGGGTGGGGAGAGACCCAGTACTTC	CASSTAGWGETQYF
TRBJ1-1	TRBD1	.	15	TRBV6-5	TGTGCCAGCAGTTACTCAGGACAGGGGGGGACTGAAGCTTTCTTT	CASSYSGQGGTEAFF
TRBJ1-5	TRBD1	.	16	TRBV15	TGTGCCACCAGCAGAGGAGCCGGGACAGGGGAACAGCCCCAGCATTTT	CATSRGAGTGEQPQHF
TRBJ2-7	.	.	14	TRBV18	TGTGCCAGCTCGACAGCGGTTAGCTCCTACGAGCAGTACTTC	CASSTAVSSYEQYF
TRBJ2-5	.	once	14	TRBV7-9	TGTGCCAGCCGGCAGCTTGGGCCCTTGGAGACCCAGTACTTC	CASRQLGPLETQYF
TRBJ2-7	TRBD1	many	13	TRBV18	TGCGCCAGCAGCCCGGGACAGTCCTACGAGCAGTACTTC	CASSPGQSYEQYF
TRBJ2-3	TRBD2	.	17	TRBV28	TGTGCCAGCAGTTTTCGGCTAGCGGGAGTAGCCCTAGATACGCAGTATTTT	CASSFRLAGVALDTQYF
TRBJ2-5	.	.	14	TRBV9	TGTGCCAGCAGCGTAGCCCCGAACGGCGAGACCCAGTACTTC	CASSVAPNGETQYF
TRBJ2-7	TRBD1	.	16	TRBV7-2	TGTGCCAGCAACCGCCCCCCGGGGACAGGGATTTACGAGCAGTACTTC	CASNRPPGTGIYEQYF
TRBJ2-5	TRBD2	many	15	TRBV5-1	TGCGCCAGCAGCTTTATAGCGGGAGCGGGGGAGACCCAGTACTTC	CASSFIAGAGETQYF
TRBJ1-3	.	.	16	TRBV20-1	TGCAGTGCTAGAGAGGACCCAGGAATCTCTGGAAACACCATATATTTT	CSAREDPGISGNTIYF
TRBJ2-3	.	.	13	TRBV24-1	TGTGCCACCAGTGGTGGCAGCACAGATACGCAGTATTTT	CATSGGSTDTQYF
TRBJ2-5	TRBD2	few	14	TRBV14	TGTGCCAGCAGCCACCGCGGGGGACAAGAGACCCAGTACTTC	CASSHRGGQETQYF
TRBJ2-3	.	once	12	TRBV12-3/TRBV12-4	TGTGCCTCCAGAGGCACAGCAGATACGCAGTATTTT	CASRGTADTQYF
TRBJ2-7	TRBD1	.	13	TRBV7-2	TGTGCCAGCAGCTTCAACAGGGGCTACGAGCAGTACTTC	CASSFNRGYEQYF
TRBJ2-7	TRBD2	.	15	TRBV9	TGTGCCAGCAGCGTAGGAGGAGCGGGATATGGCGAGCAGTACTTC	CASSVGGAGYGEQYF
TRBJ1-2	.	.	14	TRBV20-1	TGCAGTGCTAGAGATCACCCGGGGGTAGGGGGCTACACCTTC	CSARDHPGVGGYTF
TRBJ2-1	TRBD2	.	19	TRBV3-1	TGTGCCAGCAGCCAAGATCTTCCCCTAGCGGGGGGAGGATACAATGAGCAGTTCTTC	CASSQDLPLAGGGYNEQFF
TRBJ2-3	.	.	15	TRBV12-3/TRBV12-4	TGTGCCAGCAGCCCCGGGACACCTCGCACAGATACGCAGTATTTT	CASSPGTPRTDTQYF
TRBJ2-7	.	.	14	TRBV18	TGTGCCAGCTCACCAAGCAGGGAGCTGGGGGAGCAGTACTTC	CASSPSRELGEQYF